This section outlines one T cell receptor (beta chain) sequence together with its context. Its antigen is currently unknown. Whoever was chosen for sequencing had shown CD8+CD57+ cell expansion by flow cytometry. As a group, the patients uniformly had severe acquired aplastic anemia. The V and J ends lost 3 bases and 1 base respectively, with 13 bases between them. Germline V CDR1 and CDR2: DFQATT, SNEGSKA (reference sequence). This CDR3 is 15 amino acids long. This specimen belongs to a study of CD8+CD57+ T cells in acquired aplastic anemia. Turning to the study itself: Sorted CD4+ and CD8+ cells yielded DNA averaging approximately 3 ug. The study's findings and limits: Patients did not significantly differ from controls in CD8+ Simpson's diversity. Overlap between patients and controls comprised 25 to 35 CD8+ CDR3 sequences.

Genomic DNA templated the TCR beta VDJ and CDR3 profiling. TCRdb fed the reads into MiXCR, producing one record per CDR3 protein. Among approximately 150,000 distinct CDR3 sequences, 70% to 80% were seen once, and the ten largest hold around 45%. The chain employs TRBV20-1 and TRBJ2-1; D is perhaps TRBD1 or TRBD2 (6 bases each). The sequence was collected from a human donor with aplastic anemia. The sequenced sample consisted of sorted CD4+, CD8+, or CD8+CD57+ T cells (not recorded which) from PBMCs. The CDR3 loop reads CSARTRGLSYNEQFF. CDR3 bases: TGCAGTGCTAGGACCCGGGGGCTATCCTACAATGAGCAGTTCTTC.